This T cell receptor (beta chain) was found in a study of shared clonotypes between healthy human individuals. Study results and limitations: In general, naive subsets displayed greater estimated richness than memory subsets did.

Regarding this clone: The target antigen is unknown.

Measured with immunoSEQ multiplex PCR; TCRdb has only the in-frame clones, and not every one. The data hold approximately 350,000 clones, with around 96% observed a single time. CDR1 and CDR2 (germline): MDHEN, SYDVKM. Trimming shortened V by 2 bases and J by 1 base, and 9 bases separated the two germline ends. The CDR3 totals 14 residues. The J gene is TRBJ2-7, the V gene TRBV28, with D unclear. The TCR sequence derives from a man aged 30-40 years in good health. Material: memory CD8+ T cells sorted from blood. Subset in this sample: CD45RO+ cells pooled with CCR7-negative TemRA cells. The CDR3 DNA follows: TGTGCCAGCAGTTTAGGGCGGCCATCCTACGAGCAGTACTTC. Its protein is CASSLGRPSYEQYF.